This entry lists 22 T cell receptor beta chains sequenced from one sample in a study of cytomegalovirus exposure and HLA in healthy donors (dated by TCRdb to 2015 to 2018). The method behind the library was the immunoSEQ multiplex PCR assay. For the multiplex PCR, a mixture combining 60 forward primers for TCR Vbeta segments and 13 reverse primers for TCR Jbeta segments was used. In TCRdb, the immuneACCESS table is reduced to in-frame sequences with V and J assigned. These tables do not hold every clone; where another copy was compared, an unresolved V gene accounts for under half, and the others remain unexplained. Within this sample are 130,000 or so clones, with around 77% of them counted one time only. About 5.8% of the sample is held by the ten biggest clonotypes. Sequenced: PBMCs. Receptors were obtained from a man between 18 and 29 years old in good health and CMV-seropositive.

The chain combines TRBV5-1 with TRBJ2-7; 9 nucleotides align to TRBD1. The CDR3 covers 15 residues. J was trimmed by 3 bases and V by 4 bases; bases with no gene match: 8. Per germline, CDR1 SGHRS and CDR2 YFSETQ. DNA for the CDR3: TGCGCCAGCAGCGTCTCGGGACAGGGTAACTACGAGCAGTACTTC. Protein product: CASSVSGQGNYEQYF.

This clone was counted only a few times. The genes are TRBV6-4 and TRBJ1-4, with 9 bases that match TRBD1. CDR3 length equals 14 residues. Germline CDR1 reads MRHNA; CDR2 reads SNTAGT. The V and J ends lost 6 bases and 6 bases, in that order; junction bases with no gene match: 5. For the CDR3, the DNA is TGTGCCAGCAGCCCGGGACAGGGTTATGAAAAACTGTTTTTT. Amino acid sequence: CASSPGQGYEKLFF.

The chain uses TRBV27 and TRBJ1-5; tentative D call: TRBD1 (5 bases). CDR1 and CDR2 (germline): MNHEY, SMNVEV (reference sequence). Trimming took 6 bases from V and 0 from J, leaving 15 bases between them. This CDR3 is 16 amino acids long. CDR3 sequence (DNA): TGTGCCAGCAGGGGCCCAGGGTTATATAGCAATCAGCCCCAGCATTTT. Residues: CASRGPGLYSNQPQHF.

V usage is TRBV4-1 and J usage is TRBJ1-5; no definite D call. The CDR3 sequence is 13 residues long. Germline V gives CDR1 MGHRA, CDR2 YSYEKL. V shed 1 base and J shed 6 bases, with 7 bases lying between them. The CDR3 DNA sequence: TGCGCCAGCAGCCAAGTCCTAATTCAGCCCCAGCATTTT. Residues: CASSQVLIQPQHF.

This chain joins TRBV11-2 and TRBJ1-6, with D perhaps TRBD1 (6 bases). Germline values: CDR1 SGHAT, CDR2 FQNNGV. V lost 0 bases and J lost 7, with 16 bases in between. The CDR3 has 17 residues. The CDR3 loop reads CASSLEWGPLPNSPLHF. Here the CDR3 DNA reads TGTGCCAGCAGCTTAGAATGGGGGCCTCTACCAAATTCACCCCTCCACTTT.

The sample holds one count of this clone. V usage is TRBV10-3 and J usage is TRBJ2-1, with D possibly matching TRBD2 (5 bases). The length of the CDR3 is 16 residues. The V end lost 3 bases, the J end lost 3 bases, and 15 bases lay between the germline ends. CDR1 ENHRY and CDR2 SYGVKD come from the germline V gene. CDR3 bases: TGTGCCATCAGTGACACTTCCGGGAAGGTCTACAATGAGCAGTTCTTC. Encoded protein: CAISDTSGKVYNEQFF.

V usage is TRBV9 and J usage is TRBJ2-6; D perhaps matches TRBD1 (6 bases). V gave up 3 bases and J gave up 0 bases, with 16 bases separating them. Germline CDR1 SGDLS, CDR2 YYNGEE. CDR3 length: 18 residues. CDR3 DNA: TGTGCCAGCAGCGAGGCGAACAGGGAAATCTCTGGGGCCAACGTCCTGACTTTC. This translates into CASSEANREISGANVLTF.

The genes are TRBV4-2 and TRBJ2-1; the D is unclear. CDR1 is LGHNA, CDR2 YNFKEQ, per germline. The CDR3 is made up of 13 amino acids. V was cut by 3 bases and J by 7 bases, with 10 bases left in between. Here the CDR3 DNA reads TGTGCCAGCAGCCATGGGCCACAAAATGAGCAGTTCTTC. Translation: CASSHGPQNEQFF.

This clone was counted once. The DNA for the CDR3 is TGTGCCACCACACAGGGGGACTATGGCTACACCTTC. It specifies CATTQGDYGYTF. The rearrangement joins TRBV6-5 to TRBJ1-2; 8 bases align to TRBD1. After removal of 10 bases from V and 3 bases from J, the junction contained 4 bases not matched to a gene. Per germline, CDR1 MNHEY and CDR2 SVGAGI. The CDR3 runs to 12 residues.

The rearrangement uses TRBV27 and TRBJ2-7; tentatively, D is TRBD2 (6 bases). Germline assignment: CDR1 MNHEY and CDR2 SMNVEV (reference sequence). V lost 6 bases to trimming and J lost 0 bases, with 15 bases between them. The CDR3 is 15 amino acids. CDR3: CASSPHWGVSYEQYF. CDR3 DNA sequence: TGTGCCAGCAGCCCCCATTGGGGGGTCTCCTACGAGCAGTACTTC.

V gene TRBV28 combines with J gene TRBJ1-1, with D possibly TRBD1 on 6 matching bases. V was shortened by 5 bases and J by 4 bases, with 14 bases between the two germline ends. There are 14 residues in the CDR3. In germline, CDR1 is MDHEN, CDR2 SYDVKM. CDR3 sequence reads: CASSPGQWGTEAFF. CDR3 nucleotides: TGTGCCAGCAGTCCAGGACAGTGGGGCACTGAAGCTTTCTTT.

The chain uses TRBV19 and TRBJ1-5; D perhaps matches TRBD1 (6 bases). CDR1 LNHDA and CDR2 SQIVND come from the germline V gene (reference sequence). The CDR3 has 13 residues. V gave up 5 bases and J gave up 9 bases, with 14 bases separating them. The CDR3 DNA reads TGTGCCAGTAGTCCGAACAAGGGGGTGCCCCAGCATTTT. As protein: CASSPNKGVPQHF.

The V gene is TRBV2, the J gene TRBJ2-1, with 11 bases matching TRBD2. Germline V lookup: CDR1 SNHLY, CDR2 FYNNEI. The V gene end was trimmed by 7 bases and the J gene end by 9 bases; junction bases not matched to a gene: 11. The CDR3 loop spans 15 amino acids. For the CDR3, the DNA is TGTGCCAGCACCCTTCCTAGCGGGGGGAGCCTTGAGCAGTTCTTC. Translating it yields CASTLPSGGSLEQFF.

As regards this clone: This specimen includes other DNA sequences encoding the same CDR3. The V call is TRBV4-1, the J call TRBJ1-1; no reliable D call. Germline lookup yields CDR1 MGHRA and CDR2 YSYEKL. The CDR3 is 13 residues long. Between the trimmed V and J ends, which lost 2 bases and 1 base, there was a span of 5 bases. As DNA, the CDR3 is TGCGCCAGCAGCCAATGGGCGAACACTGAAGCTTTCTTT. This encodes CASSQWANTEAFF.

This chain joins TRBV5-1 and TRBJ1-6, with 9 bases aligning to TRBD1. The CDR3 consists of 15 residues. Germline loops: CDR1 SGHRS, CDR2 YFSETQ. Trimming took 0 bases from V and 10 from J; bases not matched to a gene: 5. The CDR3 bases are TGCGCCAGCAGCTTGGGGGACAGGGTGGAGTCACCCCTCCACTTT. Protein product: CASSLGDRVESPLHF.

The chain employs TRBV28 and TRBJ1-2; 7 bases are a match to TRBD1. The CDR3 has 14 amino acids. CDR1 and CDR2 (germline): MDHEN, SYDVKM. Trimming removed 3 bases from V and 8 bases from J; junction bases left unmatched: 9. The DNA of the CDR3 is TGTGCCAGCAGTTTCGGGGTTCAGGGGGGCGGCTACACCTTC. It is translated as CASSFGVQGGGYTF.

The V and J genes are TRBV6-5 and TRBJ1-5, with D possibly TRBD1 on 6 matching bases. This CDR3 has 15 residues. Between the trimmed V and J ends, which lost 10 bases and 0 bases, there was a span of 16 bases. Germline assignment: CDR1 MNHEY and CDR2 SVGAGI. CDR3 coding DNA: TGTGCCACCCGGACAGAAACGTATAGCAATCAGCCCCAGCATTTT. It encodes CATRTETYSNQPQHF.

This clone was seen once. V usage is TRBV5-4 and J usage is TRBJ2-2, with 11 bases lining up with TRBD2. The trim removed 5 bases at V and 3 bases at J, leaving 6 bases unmatched. Germline CDR1 SGHNT, CDR2 YYREEE (reference sequence). The CDR3 loop spans 16 amino acids. This CDR3 reads CASSQGTSGYTGELFF. The DNA of the CDR3 is TGTGCCAGCAGTCAGGGGACTAGCGGTTACACCGGGGAGCTGTTTTTT.

The chain uses TRBV4-1 and TRBJ2-1; 9 bases fit TRBD2. CDR1 is MGHRA, CDR2 YSYEKL, per germline. CDR3 length: 17 residues. The J segment lost 9 bases and the V segment lost 0 bases, leaving 12 bases of the junction unmatched. The CDR3 region has the DNA TGCGCCAGCAGCCAAGATCCGGTAGCGGGAGCCCGTCGTGAGCAGTTCTTC. It translates to CASSQDPVAGARREQFF.

The chain uses TRBV6-5 and TRBJ2-5; D possibly corresponds to TRBD2 (6 bases). Germline V gene lookup returns CDR1 MNHEY and CDR2 SVGAGI. Trimming took off 0 bases at V and 4 bases at J, with 12 bases between the two ends. CDR3 length equals 15 residues. The chain's CDR3 is CASSYSSGTPETQYF. As DNA, the CDR3 is TGTGCCAGCAGTTACTCCTCCGGGACTCCAGAGACCCAGTACTTC.

The chain is built from TRBV28 and TRBJ1-6; 7 positions match TRBD1. With V trimmed by 3 bases and J by 5 bases, 7 bases remained unmatched. CDR1 and CDR2 from the germline V gene are MDHEN and SYDVKM. The CDR3 spans 16 residues. CDR3 loop: CASSFPRQGNNSPLHF. The CDR3 DNA reads as TGTGCCAGCAGTTTCCCACGACAGGGTAATAATTCACCCCTCCACTTT. Full variable domain (remainder filled in from reference TRBV28 and TRBJ1-6): DVKVTQSSRYLVKRTGEKVFLECVQDMDHENMFWYRQDPGLGLRLIYFSYDVKMKEKGDIPEGYSVSREKKERFSLILESASTNQTSMYLCASSFPRQGNNSPLHFGNGTRLTVT.

This chain connects TRBV5-1 to TRBJ2-7; 11 bases match TRBD2. Germline CDR1 and CDR2: SGHRS and YFSETQ. This CDR3 region has 15 residues. After removal of 5 bases from V and 1 base from J, the junction contained 5 bases not matched to a gene. The CDR3 reads CASRLASGRSYEQYF. The CDR3 nucleotides read TGCGCCAGCAGACTGGCTAGCGGGAGGTCCTACGAGCAGTACTTC.